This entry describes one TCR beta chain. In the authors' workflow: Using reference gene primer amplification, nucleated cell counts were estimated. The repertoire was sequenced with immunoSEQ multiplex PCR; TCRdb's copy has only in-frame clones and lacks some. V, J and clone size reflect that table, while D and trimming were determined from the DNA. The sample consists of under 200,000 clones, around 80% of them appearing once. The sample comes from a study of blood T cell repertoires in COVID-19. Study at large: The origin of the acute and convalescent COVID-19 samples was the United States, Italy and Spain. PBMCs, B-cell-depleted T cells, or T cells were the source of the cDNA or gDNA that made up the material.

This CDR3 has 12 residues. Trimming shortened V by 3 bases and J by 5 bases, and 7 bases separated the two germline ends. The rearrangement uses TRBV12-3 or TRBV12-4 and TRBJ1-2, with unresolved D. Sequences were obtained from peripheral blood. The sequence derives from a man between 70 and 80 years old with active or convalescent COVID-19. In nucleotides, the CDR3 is TGTGCCAGCAGTTTGAGGCAGTATGGCTACACCTTC. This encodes CASSLRQYGYTF.